These T cell receptor beta chains were read from a single sample in a study of T-cell memory formation after mild COVID-19. TCRdb recomputed calls from the 5' RACE reads with MiXCR, one row per CDR3 protein. The sample yields some 300,000 distinct CDR3 sequences, around a fifth seen once. The specimen was PBMCs or a T cell subset sorted from them (not recorded which). The receptors were sampled from a man younger than 30 who had mild COVID-19 (a few samples of this study predate the infection). Cell type and time point are not known. CDR3s include the opening cysteine and the closing phenylalanine or tryptophan. The D gene is left open where the match is weak.

v_call: TRBV6-1; d_call: NA; j_call: TRBJ1-3; cdr3_aa: CASSLGPNSGNTIYF
v_call: TRBV20-1; d_call: NA; j_call: TRBJ2-1; cdr3_aa: CSATDMGRLYNEQFF
v_call: TRBV20-1; d_call: NA; j_call: TRBJ1-1; cdr3_aa: CSAWDIGMNTEAFF
v_call: TRBV18; d_call: NA; j_call: TRBJ1-1; cdr3_aa: CASSPEPGTTEAFF
v_call: TRBV2; d_call: NA; j_call: TRBJ2-3; cdr3_aa: CASSGDTSYTDTQYF
v_call: TRBV7-3; d_call: TRBD2; j_call: TRBJ2-1; cdr3_aa: CASSLDRGGPNEQFF
v_call: TRBV5-5; d_call: NA; j_call: TRBJ2-5; cdr3_aa: CASSFAGTQETQYF
v_call: TRBV7-6; d_call: TRBD1; j_call: TRBJ2-1; cdr3_aa: CASSRDRGKGNEQFF
v_call: TRBV2; d_call: NA; j_call: TRBJ2-1; cdr3_aa: CASSEAQRGSYNEQFF
v_call: TRBV12-3/TRBV12-4; d_call: NA; j_call: TRBJ2-3; cdr3_aa: CASSFWGASTDTQYF
v_call: TRBV30; d_call: TRBD2; j_call: TRBJ2-2; cdr3_aa: CAWSVGLVGGELFF
v_call: TRBV12-3/TRBV12-4; d_call: NA; j_call: TRBJ1-2; cdr3_aa: CASSFLGAEGYTF
v_call: TRBV4-1; d_call: NA; j_call: TRBJ1-2; cdr3_aa: CASSQGPTANYGYTF
v_call: TRBV6-6; d_call: NA; j_call: TRBJ2-4; cdr3_aa: CASSETLRNIQYF
v_call: TRBV10-3; d_call: TRBD1; j_call: TRBJ2-5; cdr3_aa: CAISKDRSQETQYF
v_call: TRBV27; d_call: NA; j_call: TRBJ1-1; cdr3_aa: CASSLNGGTEAFF
v_call: TRBV25-1; d_call: NA; j_call: TRBJ1-2; cdr3_aa: CASSEPVRGVDGYTF
v_call: TRBV7-9; d_call: TRBD1; j_call: TRBJ2-4; cdr3_aa: CASSLLRQGNIQYF
v_call: TRBV9; d_call: TRBD1; j_call: TRBJ2-3; cdr3_aa: CASSPRQGAADTQYF